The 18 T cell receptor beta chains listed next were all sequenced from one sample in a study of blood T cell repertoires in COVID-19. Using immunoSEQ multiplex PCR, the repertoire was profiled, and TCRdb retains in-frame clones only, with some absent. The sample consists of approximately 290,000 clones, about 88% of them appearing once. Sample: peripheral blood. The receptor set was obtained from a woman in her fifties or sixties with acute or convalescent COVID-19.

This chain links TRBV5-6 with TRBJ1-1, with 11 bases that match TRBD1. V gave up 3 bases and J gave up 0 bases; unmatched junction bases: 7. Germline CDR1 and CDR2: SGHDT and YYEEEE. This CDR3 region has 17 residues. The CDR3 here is CASSSGTGGLMNTEAFF. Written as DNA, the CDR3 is TGTGCCAGCAGCTCAGGGACAGGGGGACTTATGAACACTGAAGCTTTCTTT.

The CDR3 nucleotides are TGCGCCAGCAGCTTGGTCGGAGCGGGGGCTGCAGATACGCAGTATTTT. It translates to CASSLVGAGAADTQYF. V gene TRBV5-1 combines with J gene TRBJ2-3; 8 bases are shared with TRBD2. Germline loops: CDR1 SGHRS, CDR2 YFSETQ. The V and J ends lost 0 bases and 4 bases, in that order; junction bases with no gene match: 7. This CDR3 comprises 16 residues.

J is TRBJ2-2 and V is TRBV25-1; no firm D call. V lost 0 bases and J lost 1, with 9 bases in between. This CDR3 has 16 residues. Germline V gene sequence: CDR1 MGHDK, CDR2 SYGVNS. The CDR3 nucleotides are TGTGCCAGCAGTGAATATTTGGCTTGGAACACCGGGGAGCTGTTTTTT. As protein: CASSEYLAWNTGELFF.

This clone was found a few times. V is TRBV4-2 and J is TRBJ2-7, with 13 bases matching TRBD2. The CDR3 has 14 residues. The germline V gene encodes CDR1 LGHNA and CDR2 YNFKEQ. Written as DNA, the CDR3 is TGTCCGAACCCGGGACTAGCGGGGTCCTACGAGCAGTACTTC. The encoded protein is CPNPGLAGSYEQYF.

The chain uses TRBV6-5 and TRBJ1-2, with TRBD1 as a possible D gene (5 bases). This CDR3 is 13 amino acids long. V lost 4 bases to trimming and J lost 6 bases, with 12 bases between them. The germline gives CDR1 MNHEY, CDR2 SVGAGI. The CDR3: CASSLDRLDGYTF. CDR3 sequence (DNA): TGTGCCAGCAGTTTAGACAGATTGGATGGCTACACCTTC.

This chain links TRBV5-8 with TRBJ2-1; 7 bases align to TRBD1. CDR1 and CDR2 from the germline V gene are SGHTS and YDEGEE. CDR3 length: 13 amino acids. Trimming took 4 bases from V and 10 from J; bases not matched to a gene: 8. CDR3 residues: CASSPVDRVEQFF. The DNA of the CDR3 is TGTGCCAGCAGCCCAGTCGACAGGGTGGAGCAGTTCTTC.

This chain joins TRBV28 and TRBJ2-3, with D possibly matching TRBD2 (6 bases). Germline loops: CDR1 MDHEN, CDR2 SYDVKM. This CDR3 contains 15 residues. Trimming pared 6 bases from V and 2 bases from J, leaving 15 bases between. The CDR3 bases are TGTGCCAGCAGGGGAACCGGGAGTCTCACAGATACGCAGTATTTT. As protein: CASRGTGSLTDTQYF.

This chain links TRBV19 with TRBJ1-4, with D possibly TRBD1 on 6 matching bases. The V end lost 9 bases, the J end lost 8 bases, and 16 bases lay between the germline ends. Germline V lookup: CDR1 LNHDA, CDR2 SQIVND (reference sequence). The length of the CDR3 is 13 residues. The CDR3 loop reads CASRGGAHEKLFF. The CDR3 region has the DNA TGTGCCAGCAGAGGGGGGGCGCACGAAAAACTGTTTTTT.

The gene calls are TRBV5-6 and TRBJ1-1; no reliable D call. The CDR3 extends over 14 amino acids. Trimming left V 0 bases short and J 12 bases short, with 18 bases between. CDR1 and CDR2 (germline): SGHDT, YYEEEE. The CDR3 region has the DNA TGTGCCAGCAGCTTGGAACAAATAGGACTAATAACTTTCTTT. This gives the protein CASSLEQIGLITFF.

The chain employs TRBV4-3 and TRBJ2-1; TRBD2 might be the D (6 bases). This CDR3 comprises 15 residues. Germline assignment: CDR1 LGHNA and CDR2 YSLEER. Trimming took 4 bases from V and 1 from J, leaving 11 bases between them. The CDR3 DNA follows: TGCGCCAGCAGCCCCGATAGCGGTTCCTACAATGAGCAGTTCTTC. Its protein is CASSPDSGSYNEQFF.

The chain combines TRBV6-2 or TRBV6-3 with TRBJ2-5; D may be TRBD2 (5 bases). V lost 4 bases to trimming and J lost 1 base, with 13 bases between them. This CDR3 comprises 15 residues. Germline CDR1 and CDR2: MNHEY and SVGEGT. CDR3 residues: CASSFLVGSQETQYF. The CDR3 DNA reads TGTGCCAGCAGTTTCCTGGTGGGGAGCCAAGAGACCCAGTACTTC.

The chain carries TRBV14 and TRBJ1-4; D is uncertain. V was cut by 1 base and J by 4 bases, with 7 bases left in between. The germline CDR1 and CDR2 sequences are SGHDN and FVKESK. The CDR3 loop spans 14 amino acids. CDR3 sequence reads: CASSQALVNEKLFF. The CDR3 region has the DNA TGTGCCAGCAGCCAAGCCCTTGTTAATGAAAAACTGTTTTTT.

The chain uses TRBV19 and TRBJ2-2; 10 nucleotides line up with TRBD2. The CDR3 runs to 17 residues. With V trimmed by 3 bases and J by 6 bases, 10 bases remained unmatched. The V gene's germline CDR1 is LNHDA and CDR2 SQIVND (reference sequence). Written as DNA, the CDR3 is TGTGCCAGTAGTATCGATTCGGGACTAGCGTCTTCCGGGGAGCTGTTTTTT. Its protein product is CASSIDSGLASSGELFF.

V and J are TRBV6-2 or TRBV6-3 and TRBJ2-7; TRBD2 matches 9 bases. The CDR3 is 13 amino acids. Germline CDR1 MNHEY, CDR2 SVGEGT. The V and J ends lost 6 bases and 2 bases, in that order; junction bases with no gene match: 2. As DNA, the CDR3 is TGTGCCAGCAGCTTAGCGGGGGCCTACGAGCAGTACTTC. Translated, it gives CASSLAGAYEQYF.

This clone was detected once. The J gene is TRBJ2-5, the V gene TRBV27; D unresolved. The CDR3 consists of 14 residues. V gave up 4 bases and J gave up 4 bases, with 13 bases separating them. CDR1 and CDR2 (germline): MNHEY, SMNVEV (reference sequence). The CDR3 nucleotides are TGTGCCAGCAGTTCGCCTTGGAGAGGAGAGACCCAGTACTTC. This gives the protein CASSSPWRGETQYF.

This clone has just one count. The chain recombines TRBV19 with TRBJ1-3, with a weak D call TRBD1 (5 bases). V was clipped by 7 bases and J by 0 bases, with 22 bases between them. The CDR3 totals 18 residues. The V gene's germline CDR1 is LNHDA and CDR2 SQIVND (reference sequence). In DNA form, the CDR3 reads TGTGCCAGTATGGCGACAGAAGCGGGGGAAATCTCTGGAAACACCATATATTTT. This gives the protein CASMATEAGEISGNTIYF.

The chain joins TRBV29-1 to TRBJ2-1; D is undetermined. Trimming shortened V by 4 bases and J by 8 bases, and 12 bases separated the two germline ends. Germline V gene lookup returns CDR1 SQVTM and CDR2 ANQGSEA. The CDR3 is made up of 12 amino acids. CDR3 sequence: CSVARIIHEQFF. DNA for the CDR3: TGCAGCGTTGCTCGTATTATCCATGAGCAGTTCTTC.

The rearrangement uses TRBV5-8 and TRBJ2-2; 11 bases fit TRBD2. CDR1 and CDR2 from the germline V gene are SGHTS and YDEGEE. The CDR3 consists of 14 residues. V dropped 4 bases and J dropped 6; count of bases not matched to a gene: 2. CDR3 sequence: CASSPGLAAGELFF. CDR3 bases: TGTGCCAGCAGCCCGGGACTAGCGGCCGGGGAGCTGTTTTTT.